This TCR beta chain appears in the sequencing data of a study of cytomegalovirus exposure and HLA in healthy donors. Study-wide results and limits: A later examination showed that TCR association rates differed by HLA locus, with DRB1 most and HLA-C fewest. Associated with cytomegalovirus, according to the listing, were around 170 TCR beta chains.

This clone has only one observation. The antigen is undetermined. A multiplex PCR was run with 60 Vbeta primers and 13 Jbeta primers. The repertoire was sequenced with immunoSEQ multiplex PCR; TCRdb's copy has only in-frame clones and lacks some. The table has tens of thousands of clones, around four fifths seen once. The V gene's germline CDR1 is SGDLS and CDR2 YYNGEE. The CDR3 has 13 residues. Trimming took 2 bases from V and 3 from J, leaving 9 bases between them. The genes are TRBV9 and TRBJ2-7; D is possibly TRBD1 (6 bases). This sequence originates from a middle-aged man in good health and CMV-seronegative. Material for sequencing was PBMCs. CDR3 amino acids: CASSVGHSYEQYF. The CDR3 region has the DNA TGTGCCAGCAGCGTGGGACACAGCTACGAGCAGTACTTC.